Included here is one T cell receptor beta chain sequence, with context. TCRdb itself ran the 5' RACE reads through MiXCR, one entry per CDR3 protein. In the table there are 400,000 or so distinct CDR3 sequences, more than 5.5% of which are singletons. Germline assignment: CDR1 MNHEY and CDR2 SVGEGT. The CDR3 spans 14 residues. V was trimmed by 2 bases and J by 6 bases, leaving 13 bases between them. The sample is drawn from a study of T cells after yellow fever vaccination. For the study at large: Fractions low in cell number were prepared with SMART-Seq v4 Ultra Low Input.

The source of this sequence is a man in his thirties or forties who received the YFV17D yellow fever vaccine. The sample was PBMCs, taken 5 days after the yellow fever booster vaccination. The J gene is TRBJ2-5, the V gene TRBV6-2 or TRBV6-3; tentative D call: TRBD1 (6 bases). For the CDR3, the DNA is TGTGCCAGCAGTTACCCCGGACAGCAAAAGACCCAGTACTTC. This encodes CASSYPGQQKTQYF.